What follows describes a single T cell receptor beta chain. Antigen specificity is unknown. The data stem from a study of T-cell memory formation after mild COVID-19. Whole-study results and caveats: Later expanders leaned CD4+, whereas day 15 to 85 contracting clones were balanced CD4/CD8.

Trimming took 8 bases from V and 1 from J; bases not matched to a gene: 9. CDR3 size: 15 residues. Germline assignment: CDR1 SEHNR and CDR2 FQNEAQ (reference sequence). The TCR alpha and TCR beta cDNA libraries, bearing sample barcodes and UMIs, were generated by 5'RACE using constant-segment primers. TCRdb recomputed calls from the 5' RACE reads with MiXCR, one row per CDR3 protein. The table includes roughly 310,000 distinct CDR3 sequences, approximately 15% detected once. The chain is built from TRBV7-9 and TRBJ1-1; the match to TRBD1 covers 8 bases. Sequencing input: PBMCs or a T cell subset sorted from them (not recorded which). This TCR was recovered from a man younger than 30 who had mild COVID-19 (a few samples of this study predate the infection). Cell type and time point are not known. CDR3 coding DNA: TGTGCCAGCCTCGAAATAGGGACAGGGAACACTGAAGCTTTCTTT. Protein product: CASLEIGTGNTEAFF.